This TCR beta chain was identified during a study of cytomegalovirus exposure and HLA in healthy donors. Regarding the study as a whole: According to the study, roughly 180 TCR beta chains were cytomegalovirus-associated. Fewer N-insertions (relative to the roughly 700-donor mean) were reportedly seen in an Asian-associated ancestry cluster in a later analysis.

A remark on this clone: Its antigen is still unknown.

60 Vbeta and 13 Jbeta primers were used in PCR. Sequenced by immunoSEQ multiplex PCR; TCRdb stores in-frame clones only, minus some. Here the sample spans 150,000 to 200,000 clones, about 75% being singletons. The V and J ends lost 3 bases and 5 bases respectively, with 5 bases between them. In germline, CDR1 is SGHNT, CDR2 YYREEE (reference sequence). This CDR3 has 11 amino acids. V and J are TRBV5-4 and TRBJ1-1; D unresolved. Sequenced material: PBMCs. The TCR sequence derives from a woman in her forties or fifties in good health and CMV-seropositive. CDR3 loop: CASSSVTEAFF. As DNA, the CDR3 is TGTGCCAGCAGCTCCGTGACTGAAGCTTTCTTT.